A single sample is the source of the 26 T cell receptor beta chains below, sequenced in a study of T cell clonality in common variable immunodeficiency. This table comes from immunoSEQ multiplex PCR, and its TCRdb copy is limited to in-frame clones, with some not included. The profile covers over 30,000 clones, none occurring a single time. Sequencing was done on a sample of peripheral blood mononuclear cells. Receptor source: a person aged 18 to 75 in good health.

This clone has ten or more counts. Here the CDR3 reads CASSRTSGRYETGELFF. Partial CDR3 DNA: TGCGCCAGCAGCCGGACTAGCGGGAGGTATGAAACCGGGGAG. The chain recombines TRBV5-1 with TRBJ2-2; the match to TRBD2 covers 14 bases. Read coverage stops 3 residues before the CDR3 terminus; the germline J gene supplies the remainder. The CDR3 extends over 17 amino acids. Germline values: CDR1 SGHRS, CDR2 YFSETQ. V lost 4 bases to trimming and J lost 5 bases; unmatched junction nucleotides: 7.

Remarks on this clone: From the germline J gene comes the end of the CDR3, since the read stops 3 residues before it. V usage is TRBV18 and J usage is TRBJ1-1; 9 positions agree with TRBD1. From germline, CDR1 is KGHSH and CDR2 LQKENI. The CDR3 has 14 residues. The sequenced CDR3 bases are TGTGCCAGCTCACCACCTAACGACAGGGGGGAA. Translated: CASSPPNDRGE. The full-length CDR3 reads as CASSPPNDRGEAFF.

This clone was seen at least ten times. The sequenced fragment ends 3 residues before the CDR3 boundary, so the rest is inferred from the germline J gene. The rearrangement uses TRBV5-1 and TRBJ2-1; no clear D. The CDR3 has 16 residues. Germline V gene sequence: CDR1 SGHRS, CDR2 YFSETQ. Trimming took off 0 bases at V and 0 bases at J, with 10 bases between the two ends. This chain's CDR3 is CASSLGLRSSYNEQFF. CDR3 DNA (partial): TGCGCCAGCAGCTTGGGACTCCGGAGCTCCTACAATGAG.

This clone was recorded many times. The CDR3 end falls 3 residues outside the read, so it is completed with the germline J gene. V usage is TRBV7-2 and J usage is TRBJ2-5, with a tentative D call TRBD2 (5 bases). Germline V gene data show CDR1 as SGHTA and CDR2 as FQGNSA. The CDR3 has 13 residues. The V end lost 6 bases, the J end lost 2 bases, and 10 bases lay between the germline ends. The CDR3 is CASSRRTQETQYF. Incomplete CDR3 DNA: TGTGCCAGCAGTCGACGGACTCAAGAGACC.

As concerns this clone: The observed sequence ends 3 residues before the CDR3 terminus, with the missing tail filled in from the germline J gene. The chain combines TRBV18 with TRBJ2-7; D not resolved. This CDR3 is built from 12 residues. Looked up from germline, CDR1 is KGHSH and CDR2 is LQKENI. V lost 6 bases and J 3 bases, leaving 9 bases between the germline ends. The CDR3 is CASSMTSYEQYF. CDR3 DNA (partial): TGTGCCAGCTCTATGACAAGCTACGAG.

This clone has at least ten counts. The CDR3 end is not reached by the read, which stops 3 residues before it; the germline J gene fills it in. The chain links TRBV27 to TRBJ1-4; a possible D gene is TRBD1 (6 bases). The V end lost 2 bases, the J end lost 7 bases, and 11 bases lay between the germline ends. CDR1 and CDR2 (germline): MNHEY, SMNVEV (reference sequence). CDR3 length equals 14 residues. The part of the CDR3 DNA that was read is TGTGCCAGCAGTTTACCAGGGGCGGGTGAAAAA. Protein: CASSLPGAGEK. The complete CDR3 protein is CASSLPGAGEKLFF.

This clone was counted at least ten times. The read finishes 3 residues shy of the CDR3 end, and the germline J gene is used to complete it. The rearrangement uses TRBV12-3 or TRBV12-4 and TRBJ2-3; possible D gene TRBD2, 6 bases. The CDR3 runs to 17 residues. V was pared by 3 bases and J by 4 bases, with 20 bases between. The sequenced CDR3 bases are TGTGCCAGCAGTTTTTCCCCTACTAGCCCAGCACCAGATACG. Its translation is CASSFSPTSPAPDT. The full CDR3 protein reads CASSFSPTSPAPDTQYF.

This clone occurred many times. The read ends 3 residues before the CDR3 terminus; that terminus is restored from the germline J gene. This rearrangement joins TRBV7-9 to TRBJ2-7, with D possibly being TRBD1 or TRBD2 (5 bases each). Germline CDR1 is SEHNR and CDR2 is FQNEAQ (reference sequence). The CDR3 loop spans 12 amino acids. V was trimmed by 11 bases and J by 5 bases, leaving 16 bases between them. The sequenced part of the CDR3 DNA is TGTGCCTCGGGATGGGGCGCCGACGAG. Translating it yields CASGWGADE. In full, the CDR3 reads CASGWGADEQYF.

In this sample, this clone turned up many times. The DNA read from the CDR3 is TGTGCCAGAAGCATCGGGACAGCCTCTGGGGCCAACGTC. Translating gives CARSIGTASGANV. The full-length CDR3 reads as CARSIGTASGANVLTF. The V call is TRBV5-3, the J call TRBJ2-6; 7 bases line up with TRBD1. The read ends 3 residues before the CDR3 terminus; that terminus is restored from the germline J gene. TRBV5-3 counts as an open reading frame of uncertain function. V was clipped by 4 bases and J by 0 bases; unmatched bases: 4. The CDR3 totals 16 residues.

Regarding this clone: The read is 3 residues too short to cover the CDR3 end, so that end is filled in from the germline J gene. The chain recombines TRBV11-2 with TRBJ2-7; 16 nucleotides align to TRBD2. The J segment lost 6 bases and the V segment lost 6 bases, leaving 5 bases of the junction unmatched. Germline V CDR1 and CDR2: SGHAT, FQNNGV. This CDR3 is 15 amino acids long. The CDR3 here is CASRTGTSGRGEQYF. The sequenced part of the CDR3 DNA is TGTGCCAGCAGAACCGGGACTAGCGGGAGGGGCGAG.

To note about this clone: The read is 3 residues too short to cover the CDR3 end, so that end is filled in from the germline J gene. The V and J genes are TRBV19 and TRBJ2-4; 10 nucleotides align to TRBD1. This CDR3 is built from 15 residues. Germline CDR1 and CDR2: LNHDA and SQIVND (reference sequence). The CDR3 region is CASSLSGQGNYGQYF. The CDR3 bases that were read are TGTGCCAGTAGTCTTTCGGGACAGGGGAACTATGGT.

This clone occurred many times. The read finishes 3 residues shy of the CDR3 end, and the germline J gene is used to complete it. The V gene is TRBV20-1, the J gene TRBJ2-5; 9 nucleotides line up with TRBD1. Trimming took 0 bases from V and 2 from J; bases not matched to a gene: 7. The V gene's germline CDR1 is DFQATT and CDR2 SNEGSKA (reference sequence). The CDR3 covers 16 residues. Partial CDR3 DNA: TGCAGTGCTAGAGATCGCGACAGGGGGGATCAAGAGACC. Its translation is CSARDRDRGDQET. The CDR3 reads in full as CSARDRDRGDQETQYF.

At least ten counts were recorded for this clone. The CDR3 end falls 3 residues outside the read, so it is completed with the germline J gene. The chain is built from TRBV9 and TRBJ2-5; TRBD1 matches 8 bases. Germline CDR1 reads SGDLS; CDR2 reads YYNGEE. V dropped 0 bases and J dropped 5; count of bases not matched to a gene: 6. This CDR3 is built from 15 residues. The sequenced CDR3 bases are TGTGCCAGCAGCGTAGGGACAGGGAGAACCGAGACC. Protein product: CASSVGTGRTET. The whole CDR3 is CASSVGTGRTETQYF.

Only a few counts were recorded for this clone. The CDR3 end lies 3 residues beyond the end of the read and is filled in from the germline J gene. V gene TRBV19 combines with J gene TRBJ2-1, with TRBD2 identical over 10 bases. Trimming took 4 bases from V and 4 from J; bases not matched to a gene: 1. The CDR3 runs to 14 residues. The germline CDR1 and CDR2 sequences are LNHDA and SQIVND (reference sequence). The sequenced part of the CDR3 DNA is TGTGCCAGTAGTAAGACTAGCGGGTACAATGAG. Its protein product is CASSKTSGYNE. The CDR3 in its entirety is CASSKTSGYNEQFF.

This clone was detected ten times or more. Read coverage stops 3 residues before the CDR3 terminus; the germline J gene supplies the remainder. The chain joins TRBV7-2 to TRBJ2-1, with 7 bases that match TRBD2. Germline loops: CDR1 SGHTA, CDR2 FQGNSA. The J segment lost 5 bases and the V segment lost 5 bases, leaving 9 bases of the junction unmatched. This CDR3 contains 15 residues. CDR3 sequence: CASSLEASGNNEQFF. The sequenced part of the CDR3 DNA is TGTGCCAGCAGCCTTGAAGCTAGCGGAAACAATGAG.

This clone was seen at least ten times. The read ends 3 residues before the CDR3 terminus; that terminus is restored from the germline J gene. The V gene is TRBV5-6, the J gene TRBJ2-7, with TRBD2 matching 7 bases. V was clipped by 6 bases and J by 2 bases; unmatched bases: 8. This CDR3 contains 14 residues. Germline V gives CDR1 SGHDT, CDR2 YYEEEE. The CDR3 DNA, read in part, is TGTGCCAGCACCTATTGGGGGGGTGCCTACGAG. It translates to CASTYWGGAYE. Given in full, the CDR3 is CASTYWGGAYEQYF.

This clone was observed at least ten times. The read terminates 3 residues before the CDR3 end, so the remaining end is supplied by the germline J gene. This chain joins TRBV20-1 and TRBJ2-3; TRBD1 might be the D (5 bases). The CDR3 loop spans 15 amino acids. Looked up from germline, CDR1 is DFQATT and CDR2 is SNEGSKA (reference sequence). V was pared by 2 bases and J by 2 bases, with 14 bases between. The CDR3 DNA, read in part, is TGCAGTGCTAGATCTACAGGCTTACTCACAGATACG. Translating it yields CSARSTGLLTDT. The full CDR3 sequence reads CSARSTGLLTDTQYF.

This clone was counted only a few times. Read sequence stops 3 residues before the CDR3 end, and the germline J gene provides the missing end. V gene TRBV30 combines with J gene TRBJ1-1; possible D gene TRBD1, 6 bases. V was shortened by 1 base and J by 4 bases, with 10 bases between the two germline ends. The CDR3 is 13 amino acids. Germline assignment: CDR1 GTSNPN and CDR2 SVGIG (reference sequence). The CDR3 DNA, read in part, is TGTGCCTGGAGTGCGGTAGGGGGCACTGAA. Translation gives CAWSAVGGTE. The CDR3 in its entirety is CAWSAVGGTEAFF.

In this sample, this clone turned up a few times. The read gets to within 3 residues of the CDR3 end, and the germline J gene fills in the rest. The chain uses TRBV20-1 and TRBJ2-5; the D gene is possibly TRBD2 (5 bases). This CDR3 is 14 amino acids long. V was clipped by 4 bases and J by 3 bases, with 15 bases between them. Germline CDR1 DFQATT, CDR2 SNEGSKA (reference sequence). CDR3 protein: CSATRTGREETQYF. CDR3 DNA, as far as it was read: TGCAGTGCTACCCGGACTGGACGGGAAGAGACC.

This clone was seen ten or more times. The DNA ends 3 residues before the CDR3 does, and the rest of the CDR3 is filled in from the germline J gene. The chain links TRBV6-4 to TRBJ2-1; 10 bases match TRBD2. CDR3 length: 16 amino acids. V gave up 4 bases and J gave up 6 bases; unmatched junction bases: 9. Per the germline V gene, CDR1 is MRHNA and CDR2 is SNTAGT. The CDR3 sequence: CASSAQGLAPSNEQFF. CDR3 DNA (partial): TGTGCCAGCAGTGCCCAGGGACTAGCGCCCAGCAATGAG.

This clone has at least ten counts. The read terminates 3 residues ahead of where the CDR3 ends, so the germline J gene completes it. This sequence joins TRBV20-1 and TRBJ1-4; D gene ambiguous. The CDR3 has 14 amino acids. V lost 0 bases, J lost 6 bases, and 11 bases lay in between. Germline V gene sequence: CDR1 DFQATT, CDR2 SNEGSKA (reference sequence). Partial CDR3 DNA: TGCAGTGCTAGAGATGCGGGGTTGGATGAAAAA. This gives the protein CSARDAGLDEK. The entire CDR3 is CSARDAGLDEKLFF.

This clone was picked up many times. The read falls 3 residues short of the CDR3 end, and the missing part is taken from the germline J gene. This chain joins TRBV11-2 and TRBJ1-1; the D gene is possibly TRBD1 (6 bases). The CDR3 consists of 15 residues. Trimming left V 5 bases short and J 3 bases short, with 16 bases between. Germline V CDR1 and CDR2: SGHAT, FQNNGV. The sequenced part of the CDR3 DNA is TGTGCCAGCAGCCAGGGACACTCGCGGGACACTGAA. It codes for CASSQGHSRDTE. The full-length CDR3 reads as CASSQGHSRDTEAFF.

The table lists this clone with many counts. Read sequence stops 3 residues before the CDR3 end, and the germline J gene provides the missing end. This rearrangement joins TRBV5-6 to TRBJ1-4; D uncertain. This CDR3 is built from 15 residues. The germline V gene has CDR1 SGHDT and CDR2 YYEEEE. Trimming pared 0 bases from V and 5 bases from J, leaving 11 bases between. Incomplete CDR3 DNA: TGTGCCAGCAGCTTGGTGGCAAATATGAATGAAAAA. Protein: CASSLVANMNEK. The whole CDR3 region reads CASSLVANMNEKLFF.

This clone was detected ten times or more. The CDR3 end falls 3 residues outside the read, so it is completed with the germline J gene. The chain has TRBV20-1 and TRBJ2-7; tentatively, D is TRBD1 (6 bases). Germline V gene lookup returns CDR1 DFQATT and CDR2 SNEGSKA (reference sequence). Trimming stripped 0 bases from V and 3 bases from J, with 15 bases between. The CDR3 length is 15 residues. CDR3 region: CSARERQVGGYEQYF. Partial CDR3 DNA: TGCAGTGCTAGAGAACGACAGGTTGGTGGCTACGAG.

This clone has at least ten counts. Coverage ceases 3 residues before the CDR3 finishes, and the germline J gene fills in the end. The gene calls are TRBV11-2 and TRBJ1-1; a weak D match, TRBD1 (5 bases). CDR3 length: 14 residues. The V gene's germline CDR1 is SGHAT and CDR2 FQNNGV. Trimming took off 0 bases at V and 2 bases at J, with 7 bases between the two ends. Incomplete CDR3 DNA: TGTGCCAGCAGCTTAGAACAGGCCAACACTGAA. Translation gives CASSLEQANTE. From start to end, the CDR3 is CASSLEQANTEAFF.

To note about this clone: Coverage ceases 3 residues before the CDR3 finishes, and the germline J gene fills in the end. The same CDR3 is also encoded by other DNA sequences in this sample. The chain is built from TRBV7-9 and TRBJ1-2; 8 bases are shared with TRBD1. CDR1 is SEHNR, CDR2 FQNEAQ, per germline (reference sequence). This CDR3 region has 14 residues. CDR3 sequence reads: CASSLQGAGSGYTF. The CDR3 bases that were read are TGTGCCAGCAGCTTACAGGGGGCCGGTAGTGGA.